The clone carrying this T cell receptor beta chain was seen many times. This sample was taken from a study of early T cells in non-severe SARS-CoV-2 infection. TCRdb passed the 5' RACE reads through MiXCR, listing each CDR3 protein once. The profile covers some 77,000 distinct CDR3 sequences, with 10% to 15% appearing a single time and 15% to 17% taken by the ten largest. The sequences come from whole blood, collected at baseline. The receptor's source is an adult who was a healthcare worker with PCR-confirmed SARS-CoV-2 infection or an uninfected control (not recorded which). The donor label of this sample is uncertain.

CDR3: CASSLAPSNEQFF. The CDR3, as DNA: TGTGCCAGCAGCTTAGCGCCCAGCAATGAGCAGTTCTTC. The chain recombines TRBV7-2 with TRBJ2-1; D not certain. The V gene lost 0 bases and the J gene lost 6 bases, with 6 bases spanning the gap. Germline lookup yields CDR1 SGHTA and CDR2 FQGNSA. This CDR3 region has 13 residues.